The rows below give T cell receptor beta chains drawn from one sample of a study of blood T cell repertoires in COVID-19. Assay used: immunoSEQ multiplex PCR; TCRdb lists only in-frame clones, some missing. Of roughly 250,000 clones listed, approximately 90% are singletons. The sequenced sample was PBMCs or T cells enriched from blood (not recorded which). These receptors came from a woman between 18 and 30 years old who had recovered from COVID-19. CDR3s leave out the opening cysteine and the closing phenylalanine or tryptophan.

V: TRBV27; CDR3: ASRVQGGRWTEAF
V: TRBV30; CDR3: AWSGTGHTEAF
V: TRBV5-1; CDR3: ASRPTGGVGNEQF
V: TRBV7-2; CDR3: ASSLDGTGGGYT
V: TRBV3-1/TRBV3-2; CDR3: ASSQTSRGLTDTQY
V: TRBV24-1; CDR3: ATSDPTRRAF
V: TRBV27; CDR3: ASSLGPTDTDTQY
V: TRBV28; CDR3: ASISQGRPYNEQF
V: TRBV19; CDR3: ASSILTEAF
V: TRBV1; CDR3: TSSQGTSGGTYTDTQY
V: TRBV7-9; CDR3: ASSLAQGQRSAYGYT
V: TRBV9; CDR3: ASSVARGGNNEQF
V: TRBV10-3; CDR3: AIREADRGFAGPQH
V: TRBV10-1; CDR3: ASSEGKGAGTEAF
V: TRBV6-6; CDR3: ASRDRTLSGNTIY
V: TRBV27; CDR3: ASSSVVGGGTQY
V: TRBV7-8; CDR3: ASSLEGRAGLNQPQH
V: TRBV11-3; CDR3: ASSSGLAGGDTQY
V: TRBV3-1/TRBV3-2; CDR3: ASSQALAGAVDTQY
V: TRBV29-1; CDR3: SVEGRQTYEQY
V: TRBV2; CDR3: ASSAEGGDNSPLH
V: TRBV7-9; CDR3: ASSLHSAGGEKLF
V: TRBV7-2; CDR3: ASSSLAGPNEQF
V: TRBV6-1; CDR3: ASSELGQGALQY
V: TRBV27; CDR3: ASNPRFGGIYEQY
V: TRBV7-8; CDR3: ASTGGRGDTQY
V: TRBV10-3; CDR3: AISDAQGGLQPQH